A single sample is the source of the 4 T cell receptor beta chains below, sequenced in a study of T-cell reconstitution after alpha-beta-depleted transplantation in children. This sample's TCRbeta library carried unique molecular identifier barcodes. TCRdb called the PCR reads again in MiXCR, with one record for every CDR3 protein. The repertoire includes around 400,000 distinct CDR3 sequences, about 20% of them detected once, and 3% to 4% sits in the top ten. The sample was PBMCs from the stem cell graft donor, taken from the stem cell graft. Receptors originate from a human donor who donated a stem cell graft to a child with acute myeloid leukemia.

The chain couples TRBV4-1 to TRBJ1-5; D not certain. The CDR3 consists of 16 residues. Trimming removed 4 bases at V and 2 bases at J, with 15 bases between. The germline gives CDR1 MGHRA, CDR2 YSYEKL. CDR3 bases: TGCGCCAGCAGCCCCCGGGAGGGTAGGGGCAATCAGCCCCAGCATTTT. Translating it yields CASSPREGRGNQPQHF.

This clonotype was recorded many times. This chain uses TRBV29-1 with TRBJ2-1, with 8 bases matching TRBD2. The CDR3 runs 11 residues. V shed 3 bases, J shed 10 bases, and the junction held 2 bases outside the gene matches. The germline gives CDR1 SQVTM, CDR2 ANQGSEA. CDR3 sequence reads: CSVESGSEQFF. CDR3 bases: TGCAGCGTTGAGAGCGGGAGCGAGCAGTTCTTC.

Only a few counts were recorded for this clonotype. The rearrangement uses TRBV5-5 and TRBJ1-4; D call uncertain. Trimming left V 4 bases short and J 4 bases short, with 8 bases between. The CDR3 runs 13 residues. Germline V gene data show CDR1 as SGHKS and CDR2 as YYEKEE (reference sequence). CDR3 DNA: TGTGCCAGCAGCGAAACCTATAATGAAAAACTGTTTTTT. Its translation is CASSETYNEKLFF. Looking up the rest from reference TRBV5-5 and TRBJ1-4 gives the full variable domain: DAGVTQSPTHLIKTRGQQVTLRCSPISGHKSVSWYQQVLGQGPQFIFQYYEKEERGRGNFPDRFSARQFPNYSSELNVNALLLGDSALYLCASSETYNEKLFFGSGTQLSVL.

This clonotype was seen repeatedly, ten times or more. The chain combines TRBV29-1 with TRBJ2-5, with D uncertain. This CDR3 is built from 14 residues. The germline V gene has CDR1 SQVTM and CDR2 ANQGSEA. V lost 4 bases, J lost 5 bases, and 17 bases lay in between. The CDR3 spells CSVVLVFIAETQYF. The CDR3 nucleotides are TGCAGCGTTGTCCTCGTTTTTATCGCGGAGACCCAGTACTTC.